These 30 T cell receptor beta chains share one sample of origin, sequenced in a study of post-analysis software for immune sequencing data. General observations from the study: Patients had higher frequencies than controls of a handful of TRBV segments, including TRBV5-6, TRBV5-1 and TRBV20-1.

Their recognized antigens are unknown. TCR beta libraries were prepared from cDNA with unique molecular identifiers. TCRdb passed the PCR reads through MiXCR, listing each CDR3 protein once. The sample shows roughly 620,000 distinct CDR3 sequences, 44% of them seen only once. The sample was blood. Receptor source: a girl aged 10 to 17 with multiple sclerosis.

For the CDR3, the DNA is TGTGCCAGCAGCTCAGGACTCTCCAGCTCCTACAATGAGCAGTTCTTC. Translation gives CASSSGLSSSYNEQFF. The chain is built from TRBV9 and TRBJ2-1; maybe TRBD2 (5 bases). V gave up 4 bases and J gave up 0 bases, with 14 bases separating them. The germline CDR1 and CDR2 sequences are SGDLS and YYNGEE. This CDR3 region has 16 residues.

This clonotype has a handful of counts. The gene calls are TRBV6-5 and TRBJ1-2; D may be TRBD1 (5 bases). The CDR3 length is 13 residues. Trimming removed 7 bases at V and 6 bases at J, with 15 bases between. The V gene's germline CDR1 is MNHEY and CDR2 SVGAGI. The DNA of the CDR3 is TGTGCCAGCACCCTGGCGGGGGAGGATGGCTACACCTTC. Residues: CASTLAGEDGYTF.

The chain combines TRBV6-1 with TRBJ2-7; D possibly corresponds to TRBD1 (5 bases). CDR3 length: 11 amino acids. Germline CDR1 and CDR2: MNHNS and SASEGT. The V end lost 8 bases, the J end lost 8 bases, and 13 bases lay between the germline ends. CDR3 protein: CASGREEKQYF. CDR3 sequence (DNA): TGTGCCAGCGGCAGGGAAGAGAAGCAGTACTTC.

This clonotype was picked up a small number of times. The CDR3 nucleotides are TGTGCCAGCAGTGAAACGGCGGGGGGCCAAGAGACCCAGTACTTC. Its translation is CASSETAGGQETQYF. The V call is TRBV6-1, the J call TRBJ2-5, with 8 positions matching TRBD2. V shed 2 bases, J shed 1 base, and the junction held 3 bases outside the gene matches. Germline lookup yields CDR1 MNHNS and CDR2 SASEGT. This CDR3 contains 15 residues.

This rearrangement joins TRBV5-1 to TRBJ2-1, with D possibly TRBD2 on 5 matching bases. Trimming cost V 4 bases and J 0 bases, with 14 bases left between them. This CDR3 has 16 amino acids. Germline CDR1 SGHRS, CDR2 YFSETQ. The CDR3 DNA is TGCGCCAGCAGCCCGGGGATTATTAGCTCCTACAATGAGCAGTTCTTC. This sequence encodes CASSPGIISSYNEQFF.

This rearrangement joins TRBV7-9 to TRBJ2-1; 12 bases map to TRBD2. The junction had 6 bases not matched to a gene; V was cut back by 2 bases and J by 10 bases. Germline assignment: CDR1 SEHNR and CDR2 FQNEAQ (reference sequence). The CDR3 is 15 residues long. The CDR3 loop is CASSLTSGRWDEQFF. The CDR3 DNA sequence: TGTGCCAGCAGCTTAACTAGCGGGAGGTGGGACGAGCAGTTCTTC.

The rearrangement uses TRBV13 and TRBJ2-1, with TRBD2 identical over 8 bases. The CDR3 is made up of 15 amino acids. V was pared by 4 bases and J by 6 bases, with 8 bases of the junction left unmatched. Germline CDR1 and CDR2: PRHDT and FYEKMQ (reference sequence). The chain's CDR3 is CASSSGLEGINEQFF. In DNA, the CDR3 is TGTGCCAGCAGCTCGGGACTAGAAGGGATCAATGAGCAGTTCTTC.

The rearrangement joins TRBV2 to TRBJ1-1; D is perhaps TRBD1 (5 bases). Trimming stripped 9 bases from V and 4 bases from J, with 15 bases between. Germline lookup yields CDR1 SNHLY and CDR2 FYNNEI. This CDR3 comprises 13 residues. The CDR3, as DNA: TGTGCCAGGCGGGCCACAGGCGGCACTGAAGCTTTCTTT. Protein: CARRATGGTEAFF.

The sample holds a few counts of this clonotype. The gene calls are TRBV20-1 and TRBJ2-1; tentatively, D is TRBD2 (7 bases). V shed 3 bases and J shed 9 bases, with 12 bases lying between them. The CDR3 loop spans 12 amino acids. Germline-derived CDR1 and CDR2 are DFQATT and SNEGSKA (reference sequence). CDR3: CSASTGRAEQFF. The CDR3 nucleotides read TGCAGTGCTAGCACAGGGAGGGCTGAGCAGTTCTTC.

The chain employs TRBV27 and TRBJ1-1; D gene uncertain. Trimming stripped 5 bases from V and 1 base from J, with 11 bases between. This CDR3 comprises 14 residues. Germline assignment: CDR1 MNHEY and CDR2 SMNVEV (reference sequence). CDR3 in amino acids: CASSLKPRNTEAFF. In DNA, the CDR3 is TGTGCCAGCAGTCTAAAGCCAAGGAACACTGAAGCTTTCTTT.

V gene TRBV10-3 combines with J gene TRBJ2-5; D is tentatively TRBD1 or TRBD2 (5 bases each). Germline loops: CDR1 ENHRY, CDR2 SYGVKD. Deletions cut 0 bases from V and 7 bases from J, with 12 bases between. The CDR3 has 14 residues. The CDR3 DNA reads TGTGCCATCAGTGAGTCGGACTCAGGGTGGACCCAGTACTTC. It translates to CAISESDSGWTQYF.

This sequence joins TRBV12-3 or TRBV12-4 and TRBJ2-5; 11 bases are a match to TRBD2. V dropped 5 bases and J dropped 1; count of bases not matched to a gene: 3. This CDR3 has 15 amino acids. CDR3: CASSPSGRSQETQYF. CDR3 DNA: TGTGCCAGCAGTCCTAGCGGGAGGAGCCAAGAGACCCAGTACTTC.

J is TRBJ2-5 and V is TRBV7-2, with D possibly being TRBD2 (7 bases). The CDR3 extends over 15 amino acids. Germline CDR1 is SGHTA and CDR2 is FQGNSA. Trimming pared 1 base from V and 5 bases from J, leaving 14 bases between. Here the CDR3 DNA reads TGTGCCAGCAGCTTAGACGGGGGGCGCGAGGAGACCCAGTACTTC. Encoded protein: CASSLDGGREETQYF.

This clonotype was detected only a few times. The rearrangement uses TRBV6-6 and TRBJ1-5; 8 nucleotides match TRBD1. The CDR3 length is 16 residues. The trim removed 6 bases at V and 1 base at J, leaving 8 bases unmatched. CDR1 is MNHNY, CDR2 SVGAGI, per germline (reference sequence). CDR3 amino acids: CASSFRTGTSNQPQHF. Written as DNA, the CDR3 is TGTGCCAGCAGCTTTAGGACAGGGACCAGCAATCAGCCCCAGCATTTT.

The chain uses TRBV12-3 or TRBV12-4 and TRBJ2-5, with D perhaps matching TRBD1 or TRBD2 (5 bases each). CDR3 length: 13 residues. V lost 2 bases to trimming and J lost 5 bases, with 9 bases between them. In nucleotides, the CDR3 is TGTGCCAGCAGTTTAAGATGGGGGGAGACCCAGTACTTC. Its protein product is CASSLRWGETQYF.

A remark on this clonotype: A much larger clone differs by one base, so this may be a read error. The chain links TRBV10-2 to TRBJ2-1; perhaps TRBD1 as D (6 bases). The length of the CDR3 is 14 residues. V shed 6 bases and J shed 6 bases, with 15 bases lying between them. The germline V gene encodes CDR1 WSHSY and CDR2 SAAADI. The CDR3 region has the DNA TGCGCCAGCAGCGCACAGGGACCACGCAATGAGCAGTTCTTC. It is translated as CASSAQGPRNEQFF.

This clonotype was recorded a few times. This chain connects TRBV10-3 to TRBJ2-4, with 7 bases matching TRBD1. This CDR3 has 24 residues. Trimming removed 0 bases from V and 2 bases from J; junction bases left unmatched: 28. Germline V gene lookup returns CDR1 ENHRY and CDR2 SYGVKD. CDR3 bases: TGTGCCATCAGTGAGTCTTCTTCGTTTCAATCGGGACAGAAGACTCAGGGTACCAAAAACATTCAGTACTTC. Its translation: CAISESSSFQSGQKTQGTKNIQYF.

This clonotype was counted between two and nine times. The CDR3 DNA is TGCAGTGCGACCCGACGGGGGTGGGGGCATGAAAAACTGTTTTTT. Protein sequence: CSATRRGWGHEKLFF. J is TRBJ1-4 and V is TRBV20-1, with D possibly being TRBD1 (6 bases). Germline V lookup: CDR1 DFQATT, CDR2 SNEGSKA (reference sequence). The length of the CDR3 is 15 residues. Trimming shortened V by 6 bases and J by 6 bases, and 20 bases separated the two germline ends.

The V call is TRBV7-2, the J call TRBJ2-1; no firm D call. This CDR3 is built from 16 residues. Trimming shortened V by 1 base and J by 1 base, and 11 bases separated the two germline ends. The V gene's germline CDR1 is SGHTA and CDR2 FQGNSA. The CDR3 nucleotides are TGTGCCAGCAGCTTAGGGCTGGCATTTTCCTACAATGAGCAGTTCTTC. It is translated as CASSLGLAFSYNEQFF.

The V and J genes are TRBV29-1 and TRBJ2-5; unclear D gene. Trimming shortened V by 2 bases and J by 4 bases, and 5 bases separated the two germline ends. Germline V gene sequence: CDR1 SQVTM, CDR2 ANQGSEA. The CDR3 is 11 residues long. The CDR3 DNA follows: TGCAGCGTTGAACCCGGAGAGACCCAGTACTTC. Its translation is CSVEPGETQYF. The complete variable domain, with remaining parts taken from reference TRBV29-1 and TRBJ2-5, reads SAVISQKPSRDICQRGTSLTIQCQVDSQVTMMFWYRQQPGQSLTLIATANQGSEATYESGFVIDKFPISRPNLTFSTLTVSNMSPEDSSIYLCSVEPGETQYFGPGTRLLVL.

The rearrangement joins TRBV12-3 or TRBV12-4 to TRBJ2-3; possibly TRBD2 for D (5 bases). The V gene lost 6 bases and the J gene lost 8 bases, with 12 bases spanning the gap. The CDR3 sequence is 12 residues long. The CDR3 DNA reads TGTGCCAGCAGAGACCGCCGGGGTACGCAGTATTTT. Protein: CASRDRRGTQYF.

The genes are TRBV12-3 or TRBV12-4 and TRBJ1-2; the D is unclear. Trimming left V 3 bases short and J 2 bases short, with 10 bases between. The CDR3 is made up of 14 amino acids. The CDR3 coding sequence is TGTGCCAGCAGTTTGAGTGGTATGAACTATGGCTACACCTTC. This encodes CASSLSGMNYGYTF.

The chain joins TRBV6-4 to TRBJ2-2; no firm D call. The V and J ends lost 6 bases and 6 bases respectively, with 11 bases between them. The CDR3 has 13 residues. Germline V CDR1 and CDR2: MRHNA, SNTAGT. Here the CDR3 reads CASSPTRAGELFF. For the CDR3, the DNA is TGTGCCAGCAGCCCTACTCGGGCCGGGGAGCTGTTTTTT.

This clonotype has a count of ten or more. The V and J genes are TRBV12-3 or TRBV12-4 and TRBJ1-5; D is undetermined. CDR3 length: 13 residues. Deletions cut 5 bases from V and 0 bases from J, with 5 bases between. The CDR3 nucleotides read TGTGCCAGCAGTCCGAATAGCAATCAGCCCCAGCATTTT. Its translation: CASSPNSNQPQHF.

The chain couples TRBV4-1 to TRBJ2-5; D unresolved. Germline assignment: CDR1 MGHRA and CDR2 YSYEKL. Trimming stripped 0 bases from V and 9 bases from J, with 17 bases between. The CDR3 is made up of 15 amino acids. The CDR3 region has the DNA TGCGCCAGCAGCCAAGAAAGAATGGGTCCGGCACCCCAGTACTTC. Translation: CASSQERMGPAPQYF.

The chain has TRBV12-3 or TRBV12-4 and TRBJ2-5; D ambiguous. TRBJ2-7 explains the end of the DNA better; the J call may be wrong. The CDR3 is made up of 12 amino acids. CDR3: CASRSPVDEQYF. The CDR3 DNA sequence: TGTGCCAGCAGGTCGCCCGTGGACGAGCAGTACTTC.

V and J are TRBV30 and TRBJ2-3; 8 bases agree with TRBD1. The CDR3 totals 13 residues. Germline CDR1 is GTSNPN and CDR2 is SVGIG (reference sequence). Trimming cost V 8 bases and J 14 bases; bases outside gene matches: 18. DNA of the CDR3: TGTGCCGCACGGGACAGGACTAATGAAAAACTGTATTTT. Translated: CAARDRTNEKLYF.

A few counts support this clonotype. J is TRBJ2-7 and V is TRBV20-1; D not certain. V was pared by 3 bases and J by 5 bases, with 8 bases between. CDR1 is DFQATT and CDR2 is SNEGSKA in the germline V gene (reference sequence). The CDR3 consists of 11 residues. CDR3 sequence (DNA): TGCAGTGCTAGCCTCAGTCACGAGCAGTACTTC. The encoded protein is CSASLSHEQYF.

The chain couples TRBV3-1 to TRBJ1-2, with a tentative D call TRBD1 (6 bases). Germline values: CDR1 LGHDT, CDR2 YNNKEL (reference sequence). The CDR3 has 16 residues. Deletions cut 3 bases from V and 1 base from J, with 15 bases between. The CDR3 coding sequence is TGTGCCAGCAGCCAGGGAAGTCAGGGGTATAACTATGGCTACACCTTC. Amino acids: CASSQGSQGYNYGYTF.

The sample holds a few counts of this clonotype. The J gene is TRBJ1-2, the V gene TRBV9; TRBD1 is a possible D gene (6 bases). V lost 3 bases to trimming and J lost 5 bases, with 20 bases between them. The CDR3 runs 16 residues. Germline CDR1 SGDLS, CDR2 YYNGEE. The CDR3 nucleotides read TGTGCCAGCAGCGCAAGACTCTTCGCACAGGGATATGGCTACACCTTC. This translates into CASSARLFAQGYGYTF.